Each of the 27 T cell receptor beta chains below was sequenced from the same sample in a study of T cells in Graves' hyperthyroidism and ophthalmopathy. Template material for amplifying TCR beta CDR3 regions consisted of RNA transcripts. An initial round of RT-PCR targeting the TCR CDR3 relied on the HTBI primer set. Via MiXCR, TCRdb re-called the multiplex PCR reads, giving one row per CDR3 protein. The table shows around 350,000 distinct CDR3 sequences, with about 17% occurring only once. The sample comprised blood. These receptors were obtained from a woman in her 30s with Graves' hyperthyroidism that later progressed to Graves' ophthalmopathy.

This clonotype has ten or more counts. This chain uses TRBV6-1 with TRBJ2-7; 7 nucleotides match TRBD1. The V gene's germline CDR1 is MNHNS and CDR2 SASEGT. This CDR3 is 15 amino acids long. The V segment lost 4 bases and the J segment 3 bases; nucleotides outside the gene matches: 9. The CDR3 region has the DNA TGTGCCAGCAGTGTAACCGGGACAGACAACTACGAGCAGTACTTC. This sequence encodes CASSVTGTDNYEQYF.

In regard to this clonotype: A single base separates this from a much larger clone, so it may be a read error. The chain carries TRBV18 and TRBJ2-1; 7 nucleotides match TRBD1. The J call may be wrong; the DNA end is better matched by TRBJ2-7. The germline V gene has CDR1 KGHSH and CDR2 LQKENI. CDR3 size: 17 residues. The CDR3 nucleotides read TGTGCCAGCTCACAACTCCGGGACAGTCTCGCCTACAATGAGCAGTACTTC. It encodes CASSQLRDSLAYNEQYF.

This sequence joins TRBV2 and TRBJ2-3; D is undetermined. The CDR3 has 12 residues. Trimming cost V 3 bases and J 7 bases, with 8 bases left between them. CDR1 and CDR2 from the germline V gene are SNHLY and FYNNEI. CDR3 region: CASSDFGYTQYF. The CDR3 DNA reads TGTGCCAGCAGTGATTTTGGCTATACGCAGTATTTT.

This clonotype was seen at least ten times. This chain joins TRBV27 and TRBJ2-1; TRBD2 aligns across 13 bases. J gave up 0 bases and V 5 bases, and 4 bases lay outside the gene matches. CDR1 and CDR2 from the germline V gene are MNHEY and SMNVEV (reference sequence). CDR3 length: 17 residues. CDR3 protein: CASSPGTSGISYNEQFF. The CDR3, as DNA: TGTGCCAGCAGTCCGGGGACTAGCGGGATCTCCTACAATGAGCAGTTCTTC.

As concerns this clonotype: This may come from a read error, since a much larger clone is one base off. This chain connects TRBV29-1 to TRBJ1-1, with D possibly being TRBD1 (6 bases). Trimming cost V 4 bases and J 0 bases, with 9 bases left between them. The CDR3 is 13 amino acids. CDR1 and CDR2 from the germline V gene are SQVTM and ANQGSEA. The CDR3 loop reads CSVGGGMNTEAFF. DNA of the CDR3: TGCAGCGTTGGGGGGGGCATGAACACTGAAGCTTTCTTT.

This clonotype was found a few times. This chain uses TRBV19 with TRBJ2-1, with a possible D match to TRBD1 (5 bases). V was trimmed by 7 bases and J by 0 bases, leaving 13 bases between them. CDR3 size: 15 residues. Germline assignment: CDR1 LNHDA and CDR2 SQIVND (reference sequence). The CDR3 spells CASTYTDSSYNEQFF. The CDR3 coding sequence is TGTGCCAGTACTTATACCGACAGCTCCTACAATGAGCAGTTCTTC.

About this clonotype: A much larger clone lies a single base off, so this may be a read error. The V gene is TRBV7-2, the J gene TRBJ1-5; weak D call: TRBD1 (6 bases). CDR1 and CDR2 from the germline V gene are SGHTA and FQGNSA. The V end lost 1 base, the J end lost 3 bases, and 10 bases lay between the germline ends. CDR3 length: 15 residues. The CDR3 loop is CASSLVRGNNQPQHF. As DNA, the CDR3 is TGTGCCAGCAGCTTAGTCAGGGGAAACAATCAGCCCCAGCATTTT. Full variable domain (remainder filled in from reference TRBV7-2 and TRBJ1-5): GAGVSQSPSNKVTEKGKDVELRCDPISGHTALYWYRQSLGQGLEFLIYFQGNSAPDKSGLPSDRFSAERTGGSVSTLTIQRTQQEDSAVYLCASSLVRGNNQPQHFGDGTRLSIL.

This sequence joins TRBV15 and TRBJ2-1; TRBD2 matches at 13 bases. V shed 9 bases, J shed 4 bases, and the junction held 9 bases outside the gene matches. This CDR3 has 16 residues. Per the germline V gene, CDR1 is LNHNV and CDR2 is YYDKDF (reference sequence). CDR3 nucleotides: TGTGCCACGTCGGGACTAGCGGGATTCCTTTACAATGAGCAGTTCTTC. This gives the protein CATSGLAGFLYNEQFF.

The chain joins TRBV28 to TRBJ2-7, with TRBD1 matching over 10 bases. V trimming: 6 bases; J trimming: 6 bases; junction bases outside the gene matches: 11. The CDR3 contains 15 residues. CDR1 and CDR2 (germline): MDHEN, SYDVKM. The CDR3 bases are TGTGCCAGCAGCCCCTACGGGACAGGGGCTCTCGAGCAGTACTTC. Its protein product is CASSPYGTGALEQYF. Filled out from reference TRBV28 and TRBJ2-7, the complete variable domain reads DVKVTQSSRYLVKRTGEKVFLECVQDMDHENMFWYRQDPGLGLRLIYFSYDVKMKEKGDIPEGYSVSREKKERFSLILESASTNQTSMYLCASSPYGTGALEQYFGPGTRLTVT.

Of note for this clonotype: A clone one base away is much larger, so this may be a read error. V gene TRBV3-1 combines with J gene TRBJ2-3; TRBD1 aligns across 8 bases. This CDR3 contains 15 residues. CDR1 is LGHDT, CDR2 YNNKEL, per germline (reference sequence). Trimming removed 7 bases from V and 2 bases from J; junction bases left unmatched: 8. As DNA, the CDR3 is TGTGCCAGCACCTCAAGGACAGGGAACACAGATACGCAGTATTTT. Residues: CASTSRTGNTDTQYF.

The chain is built from TRBV19 and TRBJ1-1; 8 bases fit TRBD1. The CDR3 totals 16 residues. CDR1 is LNHDA, CDR2 SQIVND, per germline (reference sequence). J gave up 1 base and V 5 bases, and 9 bases lay outside the gene matches. The DNA for the CDR3 is TGTGCCAGTAGTTTACCCTCTGGACAGGGGAACACTGAAGCTTTCTTT. It encodes CASSLPSGQGNTEAFF.

This chain joins TRBV3-1 and TRBJ2-1, with TRBD1 matching 9 bases. Germline trimming cut 3 bases from V and 7 bases from J; bases unmatched to any gene: 16. The CDR3 extends over 18 amino acids. Germline V CDR1 and CDR2: LGHDT, YNNKEL (reference sequence). CDR3 nucleotide sequence: TGTGCCAGCAGCCAGGACACCCCTAGGACAGGGGTCATGAATGAGCAGTTCTTC. This gives the protein CASSQDTPRTGVMNEQFF.

This clonotype was seen many times. The genes are TRBV6-1 and TRBJ2-2, with D possibly TRBD1 on 5 matching bases. The CDR3 runs to 18 residues. CDR1 and CDR2 from the germline V gene are MNHNS and SASEGT. Trimming pared 8 bases from V and 5 bases from J, leaving 27 bases between. The CDR3 bases are TGTGCCAGCGCTATTCCAAAAATGACAGCCATCCAAACCGGGGAGCTGTTTTTT. It codes for CASAIPKMTAIQTGELFF.

This clonotype was seen many times. This sequence joins TRBV7-3 and TRBJ1-2; D remains ambiguous. The CDR3 is 13 residues long. Germline CDR1 is SGHTA and CDR2 is FQGTGA. V shed 4 bases and J shed 6 bases, with 12 bases lying between them. The chain's CDR3 is CASSSSDRNGYTF. The CDR3 DNA follows: TGTGCCAGCAGCTCATCAGACCGAAATGGCTACACCTTC.

This chain connects TRBV4-1 to TRBJ2-3; the match to TRBD1 covers 10 bases. Looked up from germline, CDR1 is MGHRA and CDR2 is YSYEKL. After removal of 5 bases from V and 1 base from J, the junction contained 3 bases not matched to a gene. CDR3 size: 15 residues. The CDR3 region is CASSDRGRGTDTQYF. As DNA, the CDR3 is TGCGCCAGCAGCGACAGGGGGCGCGGCACAGATACGCAGTATTTT.

The table lists this clonotype with many counts. DNA for the CDR3: TGTGCCAGCAGTGAAGCGGCGTTGACAGGAATCGGGGAGCTGTTTTTT. As protein: CASSEAALTGIGELFF. V is TRBV2 and J is TRBJ2-2, with a weak D call TRBD1 (6 bases). The germline gives CDR1 SNHLY, CDR2 FYNNEI. Trimming took off 0 bases at V and 7 bases at J, with 15 bases between the two ends. The CDR3 has 16 amino acids.

The table lists this clonotype with a few counts. The rearrangement uses TRBV20-1 and TRBJ2-3; D is uncertain. Germline V lookup: CDR1 DFQATT, CDR2 SNEGSKA (reference sequence). Trimming pared 3 bases from V and 0 bases from J, leaving 10 bases between. This CDR3 comprises 14 residues. This chain's CDR3 is CSASQDTSTDTQYF. The CDR3 DNA is TGCAGTGCTAGCCAGGATACTAGCACAGATACGCAGTATTTT.

This clonotype was picked up many times. The chain is built from TRBV7-2 and TRBJ2-5; D perhaps matches TRBD2 (5 bases). The CDR3 loop spans 16 amino acids. The germline V gene has CDR1 SGHTA and CDR2 FQGNSA. Trimming shortened V by 1 base and J by 4 bases, and 16 bases separated the two germline ends. DNA for the CDR3: TGTGCCAGCAGCTTAGGTTCCCCTAGCTCTTCAGAGACCCAGTACTTC. Amino acid sequence: CASSLGSPSSSETQYF.

In its sample, this clonotype was seen many times. V and J are TRBV12-3 or TRBV12-4 and TRBJ1-1; TRBD1 might be the D (6 bases). V shed 6 bases and J shed 4 bases, with 15 bases lying between them. This CDR3 spans 14 amino acids. The chain's CDR3 is CASSPADRRTEAFF. Written as DNA, the CDR3 is TGTGCCAGCAGCCCGGCGGACAGACGCACTGAAGCTTTCTTT.

The V and J genes are TRBV6-1 and TRBJ1-1; D unresolved. The germline CDR1 and CDR2 sequences are MNHNS and SASEGT. The CDR3 has 11 amino acids. Deletions cut 7 bases from V and 4 bases from J, with 7 bases between. For the CDR3, the DNA is TGTGCCAGCATACGGGGCACTGAAGCTTTCTTT. Translating gives CASIRGTEAFF.

This clonotype has at least ten counts. The chain uses TRBV3-1 and TRBJ1-1, with 8 bases aligning to TRBD1. This CDR3 contains 15 residues. CDR1 is LGHDT and CDR2 is YNNKEL in the germline V gene (reference sequence). V lost 4 bases, J lost 2 bases, and 6 bases stayed unmatched. The CDR3 loop reads CASSPRQGRNTEAFF. DNA of the CDR3: TGTGCCAGCAGCCCCCGACAGGGGCGCAACACTGAAGCTTTCTTT.

This clonotype was counted between two and nine times. The chain recombines TRBV15 with TRBJ1-5; 7 nucleotides match TRBD1. Germline V gene lookup returns CDR1 LNHNV and CDR2 YYDKDF (reference sequence). Trimming cost V 2 bases and J 2 bases; bases outside gene matches: 6. This CDR3 contains 16 residues. CDR3: CATSRPGQVGNQPQHF. The CDR3 DNA sequence: TGTGCCACCAGCAGACCTGGACAGGTTGGCAATCAGCCCCAGCATTTT.

This clonotype came up many times. The chain joins TRBV27 to TRBJ1-5, with D unresolved. This CDR3 comprises 16 residues. Deletions cut 2 bases from V and 1 base from J, with 12 bases between. CDR1 and CDR2 (germline): MNHEY, SMNVEV (reference sequence). For the CDR3, the DNA is TGTGCCAGCAGTTTAGGGTCTTCGGCCAGCAATCAGCCCCAGCATTTT. Protein sequence: CASSLGSSASNQPQHF.

In this sample, this clonotype turned up a few times. V gene TRBV6-1 combines with J gene TRBJ2-7; no clear D. Germline CDR1 reads MNHNS; CDR2 reads SASEGT. Deletions cut 6 bases from V and 7 bases from J, with 22 bases between. This CDR3 comprises 15 residues. This CDR3 reads CASREKIARPPEQYF. CDR3 DNA sequence: TGTGCCAGCAGGGAAAAAATTGCAAGGCCGCCTGAGCAGTACTTC.

The genes are TRBV5-1 and TRBJ1-2; TRBD1 matches 9 bases. The CDR3 is made up of 15 amino acids. Germline V gene data show CDR1 as SGHRS and CDR2 as YFSETQ. The J segment lost 4 bases and the V segment lost 4 bases, leaving 8 bases of the junction unmatched. Written as DNA, the CDR3 is TGCGCCAGCAGCCTCGGACAGGGGTTAATCTATGGCTACACCTTC. This codes for CASSLGQGLIYGYTF.

This clonotype was seen a handful of times. The V call is TRBV5-4, the J call TRBJ2-5, with 10 positions matching TRBD2. V shed 3 bases, J shed 5 bases, and the junction held 10 bases outside the gene matches. The germline gives CDR1 SGHNT, CDR2 YYREEE (reference sequence). This CDR3 is 16 amino acids long. Written as DNA, the CDR3 is TGTGCCAGCAGCTCTGCTAGCGGGGGTAGGGTGGAGACCCAGTACTTC. This translates into CASSSASGGRVETQYF.

A few counts support this clonotype. The gene calls are TRBV19 and TRBJ2-1; D may be TRBD2 (6 bases). Germline values: CDR1 LNHDA, CDR2 SQIVND (reference sequence). Trimming removed 6 bases at V and 8 bases at J, with 14 bases between. This CDR3 is 13 amino acids long. CDR3 DNA sequence: TGTGCCAGTAGGGTGATCGGGGGTCATGAGCAGTTCTTC. Translating gives CASRVIGGHEQFF.